This section outlines one TCR beta chain sequence together with its context. Its target is not known. Germline V CDR1 and CDR2: LNHDA, SQIVND (reference sequence). CDR3 length: 16 amino acids. Between the trimmed V and J ends, which lost 4 bases and 0 bases, there was a span of 10 bases. Using RNA template, CDR3s of TCR alpha and beta were amplified with iRepertoire arm-PCR. In TCRdb, the multiplex PCR reads were re-called with MiXCR into one record per CDR3 protein. The table lists fewer than 90,000 distinct CDR3 sequences, 23% of them singletons. The data originate from a study of glioma-infiltrating T cells. Regarding the study as a whole: Above-expected tissue-blood divergence occurred in all gliomas, most in low-grade ones.

Sequencing was carried out using glioma tissue, nonneoplastic brain tissue, or PBMCs (not recorded which). The TCR comes from a human donor with low-grade glioma or glioblastoma, undergoing nonglioma brain surgery, or in good health (not recorded which). The rearrangement links TRBV19 to TRBJ2-6; D may be TRBD1 or TRBD2 (5 bases each). CDR3 loop: CASSRWGISGANVLTF. DNA of the CDR3: TGTGCCAGTAGTAGATGGGGGATCTCTGGGGCCAACGTCCTGACTTTC.